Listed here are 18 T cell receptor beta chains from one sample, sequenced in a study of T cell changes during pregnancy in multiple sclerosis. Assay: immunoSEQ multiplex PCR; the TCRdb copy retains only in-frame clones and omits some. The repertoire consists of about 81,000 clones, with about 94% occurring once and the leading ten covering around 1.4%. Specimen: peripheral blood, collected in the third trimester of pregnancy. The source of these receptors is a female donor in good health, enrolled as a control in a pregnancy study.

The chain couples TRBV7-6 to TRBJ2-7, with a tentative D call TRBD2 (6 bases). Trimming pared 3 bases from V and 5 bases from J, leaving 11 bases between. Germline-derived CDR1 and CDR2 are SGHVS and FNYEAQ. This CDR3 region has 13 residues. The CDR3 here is CASSFTGGNEQYF. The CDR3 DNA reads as TGTGCCAGCAGCTTCACCGGCGGGAACGAGCAGTACTTC.

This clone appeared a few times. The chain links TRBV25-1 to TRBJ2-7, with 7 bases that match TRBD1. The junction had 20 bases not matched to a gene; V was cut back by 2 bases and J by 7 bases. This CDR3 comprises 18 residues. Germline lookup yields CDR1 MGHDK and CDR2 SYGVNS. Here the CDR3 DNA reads TGTGCCAGCAGTGAAGCCCACACATACACAGGGGTATCAGGAGAGCAGTACTTC. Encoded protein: CASSEAHTYTGVSGEQYF.

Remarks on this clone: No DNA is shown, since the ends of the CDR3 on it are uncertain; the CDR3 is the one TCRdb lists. The CDR3 sequence: CASSLVGAGSTFF. The chain carries TRBV7-9 and TRBJ1-1; TRBD1 is the table's D call, not checked against the DNA. From its first to its last residue, the CDR3 has 13 amino acids. In germline, CDR1 is SEHNR, CDR2 FQNEAQ (reference sequence).

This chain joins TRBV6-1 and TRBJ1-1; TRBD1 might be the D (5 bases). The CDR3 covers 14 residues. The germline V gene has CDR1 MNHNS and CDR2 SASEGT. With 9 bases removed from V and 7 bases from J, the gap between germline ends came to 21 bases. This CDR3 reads CASRARGALIEAFF. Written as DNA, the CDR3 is TGTGCCAGTAGAGCTCGCGGGGCCCTGATTGAAGCTTTCTTT.

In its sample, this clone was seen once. The DNA of the CDR3 is TGTGCCAGCAGTGGAGACAGGACGTACCAAGAGACCCAGTACTTC. This encodes CASSGDRTYQETQYF. V is TRBV2 and J is TRBJ2-5, with TRBD1 as a possible D gene (6 bases). Germline loops: CDR1 SNHLY, CDR2 FYNNEI. This CDR3 is built from 15 residues. V was pared by 4 bases and J by 0 bases, with 12 bases between.

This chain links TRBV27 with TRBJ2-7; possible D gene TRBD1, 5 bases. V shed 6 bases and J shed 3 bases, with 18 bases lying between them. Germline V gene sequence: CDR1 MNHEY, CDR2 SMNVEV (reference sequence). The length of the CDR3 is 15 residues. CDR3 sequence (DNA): TGTGCCAGCAGCCTAATCGGCAGGGCAGACTACGAGCAGTACTTC. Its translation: CASSLIGRADYEQYF.

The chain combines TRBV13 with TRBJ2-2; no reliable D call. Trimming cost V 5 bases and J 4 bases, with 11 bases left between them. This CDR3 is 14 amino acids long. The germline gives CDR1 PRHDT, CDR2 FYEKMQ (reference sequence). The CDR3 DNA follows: TGTGCCAGCAGCCGTCTCTTATCCACCGGGGAGCTGTTTTTT. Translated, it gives CASSRLLSTGELFF.

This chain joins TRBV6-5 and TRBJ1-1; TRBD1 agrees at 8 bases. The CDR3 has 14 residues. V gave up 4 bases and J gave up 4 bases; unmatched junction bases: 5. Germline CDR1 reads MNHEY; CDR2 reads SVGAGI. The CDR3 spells CASSWTGIGTEAFF. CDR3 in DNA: TGTGCCAGCAGTTGGACAGGGATAGGCACTGAAGCTTTCTTT.

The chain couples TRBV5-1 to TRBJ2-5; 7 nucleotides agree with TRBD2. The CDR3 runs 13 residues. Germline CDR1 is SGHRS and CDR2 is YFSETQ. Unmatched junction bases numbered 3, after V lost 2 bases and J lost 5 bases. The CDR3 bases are TGCGCCAGCAGCTTCCTCGGGGGGGAGACCCAGTACTTC. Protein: CASSFLGGETQYF. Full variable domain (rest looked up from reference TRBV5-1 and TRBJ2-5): KAGVTQTPRYLIKTRGQQVTLSCSPISGHRSVSWYQQTPGQGLQFLFEYFSETQRNKGNFPGRFSGRQFSNSRSEMNVSTLELGDSALYLCASSFLGGETQYFGPGTRLLVL.

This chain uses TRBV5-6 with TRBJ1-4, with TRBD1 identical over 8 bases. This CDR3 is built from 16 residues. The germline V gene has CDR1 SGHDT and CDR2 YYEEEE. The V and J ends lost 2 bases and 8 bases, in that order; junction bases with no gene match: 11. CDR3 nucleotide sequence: TGTGCCAGCAGCTTCACCGACAGGGGAGGGAGGGAAAAACTGTTTTTT. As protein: CASSFTDRGGREKLFF.

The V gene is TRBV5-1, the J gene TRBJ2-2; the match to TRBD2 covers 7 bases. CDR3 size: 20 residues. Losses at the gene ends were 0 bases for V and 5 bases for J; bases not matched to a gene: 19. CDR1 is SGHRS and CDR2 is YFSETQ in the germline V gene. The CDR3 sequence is CASSLDPPLRESLITGELFF. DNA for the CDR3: TGCGCCAGCAGCTTGGACCCACCTTTGCGGGAGTCGTTAATTACCGGGGAGCTGTTTTTT.

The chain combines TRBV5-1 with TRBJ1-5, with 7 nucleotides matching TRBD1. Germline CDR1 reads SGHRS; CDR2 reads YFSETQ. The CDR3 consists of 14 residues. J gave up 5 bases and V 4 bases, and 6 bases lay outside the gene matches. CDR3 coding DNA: TGCGCCAGCAGCCCAGGACAGGAAGATCAGCCCCAGCATTTT. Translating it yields CASSPGQEDQPQHF.

In DNA form, the CDR3 reads TGCGCCAGCAGGTCGAGCCTGACCGGGACAGGGACCCACTACGAGCAGTACTTC. This translates into CASRSSLTGTGTHYEQYF. The chain joins TRBV5-1 to TRBJ2-7; TRBD1 agrees at 9 bases. CDR3 size: 18 residues. Losses at the gene ends were 5 bases for V and 3 bases for J; bases not matched to a gene: 18. Germline CDR1 SGHRS, CDR2 YFSETQ.

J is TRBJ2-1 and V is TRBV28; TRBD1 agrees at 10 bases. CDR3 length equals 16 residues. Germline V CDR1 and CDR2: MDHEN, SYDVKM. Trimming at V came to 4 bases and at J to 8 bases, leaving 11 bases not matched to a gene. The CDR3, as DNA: TGTGCCAGCAGTTATCTACCGGGACAGGGGCGGGATGAGCAGTTCTTC. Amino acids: CASSYLPGQGRDEQFF.

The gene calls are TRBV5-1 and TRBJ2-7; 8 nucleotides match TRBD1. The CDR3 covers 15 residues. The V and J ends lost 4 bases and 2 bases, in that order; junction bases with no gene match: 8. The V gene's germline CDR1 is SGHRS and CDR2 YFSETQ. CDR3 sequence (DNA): TGCGCCAGCAGCCCAGGGGGCACCGCGGCCTACGAGCAGTACTTC. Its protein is CASSPGGTAAYEQYF.

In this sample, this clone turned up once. The CDR3 region is CASTQRQGINEKLFF. CDR3 nucleotide sequence: TGTGCCAGCACCCAGCGACAGGGGATAAATGAAAAACTGTTTTTT. V usage is TRBV18 and J usage is TRBJ1-4; 8 bases are a match to TRBD1. The V gene end was trimmed by 8 bases and the J gene end by 5 bases; junction bases not matched to a gene: 10. Per germline, CDR1 KGHSH and CDR2 LQKENI. The CDR3 runs 15 residues.

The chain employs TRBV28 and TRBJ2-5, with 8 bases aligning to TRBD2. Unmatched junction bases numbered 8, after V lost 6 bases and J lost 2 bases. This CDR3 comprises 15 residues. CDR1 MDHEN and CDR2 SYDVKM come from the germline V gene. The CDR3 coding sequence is TGTGCCAGCAGGCCAGCGGGAGCCTCTCAAGAGACCCAGTACTTC. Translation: CASRPAGASQETQYF.

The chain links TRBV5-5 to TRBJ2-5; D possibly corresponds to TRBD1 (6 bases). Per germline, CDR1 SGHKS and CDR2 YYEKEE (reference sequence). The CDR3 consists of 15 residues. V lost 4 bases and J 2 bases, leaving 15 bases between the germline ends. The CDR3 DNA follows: TGTGCCAGCAGCCCCCAGACCGGACAGCAAGAGACCCAGTACTTC. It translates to CASSPQTGQQETQYF. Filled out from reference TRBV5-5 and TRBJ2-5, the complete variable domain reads DAGVTQSPTHLIKTRGQQVTLRCSPISGHKSVSWYQQVLGQGPQFIFQYYEKEERGRGNFPDRFSARQFPNYSSELNVNALLLGDSALYLCASSPQTGQQETQYFGPGTRLLVL.